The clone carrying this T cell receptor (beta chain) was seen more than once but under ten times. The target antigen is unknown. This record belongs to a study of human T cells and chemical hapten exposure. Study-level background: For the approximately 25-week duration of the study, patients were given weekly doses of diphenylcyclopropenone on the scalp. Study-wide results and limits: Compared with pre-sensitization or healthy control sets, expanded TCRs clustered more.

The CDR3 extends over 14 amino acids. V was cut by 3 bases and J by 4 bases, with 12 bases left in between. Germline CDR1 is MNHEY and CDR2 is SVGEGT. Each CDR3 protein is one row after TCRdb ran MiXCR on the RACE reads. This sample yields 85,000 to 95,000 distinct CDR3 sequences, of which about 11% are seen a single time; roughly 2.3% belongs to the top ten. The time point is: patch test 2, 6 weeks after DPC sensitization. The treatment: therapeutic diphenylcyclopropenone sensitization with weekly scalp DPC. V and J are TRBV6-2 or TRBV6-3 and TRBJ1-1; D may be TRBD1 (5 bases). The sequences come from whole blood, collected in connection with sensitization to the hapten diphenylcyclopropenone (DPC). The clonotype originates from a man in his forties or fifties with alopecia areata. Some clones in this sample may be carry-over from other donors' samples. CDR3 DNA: TGTGCCAGCAGTTATCCCGTGAGGGGCACTGAAGCTTTCTTT. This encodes CASSYPVRGTEAFF.